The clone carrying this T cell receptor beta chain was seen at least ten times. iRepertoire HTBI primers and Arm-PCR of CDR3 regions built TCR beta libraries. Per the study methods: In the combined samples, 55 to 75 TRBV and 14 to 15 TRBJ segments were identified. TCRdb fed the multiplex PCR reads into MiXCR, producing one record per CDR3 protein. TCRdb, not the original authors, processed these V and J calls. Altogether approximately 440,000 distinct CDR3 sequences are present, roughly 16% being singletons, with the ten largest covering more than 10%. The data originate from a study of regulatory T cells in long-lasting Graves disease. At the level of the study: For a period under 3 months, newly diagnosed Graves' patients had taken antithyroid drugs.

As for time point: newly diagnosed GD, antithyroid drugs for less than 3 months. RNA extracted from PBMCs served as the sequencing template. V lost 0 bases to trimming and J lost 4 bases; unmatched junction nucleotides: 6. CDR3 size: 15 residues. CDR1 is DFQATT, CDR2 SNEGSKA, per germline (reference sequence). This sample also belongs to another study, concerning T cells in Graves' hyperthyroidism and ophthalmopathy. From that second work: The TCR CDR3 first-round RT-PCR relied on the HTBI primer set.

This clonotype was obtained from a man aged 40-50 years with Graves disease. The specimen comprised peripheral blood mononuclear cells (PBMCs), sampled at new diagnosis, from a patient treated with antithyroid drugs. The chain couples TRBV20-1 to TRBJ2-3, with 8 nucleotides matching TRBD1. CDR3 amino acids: CSARDPRTGSDTQYF. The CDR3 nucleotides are TGCAGTGCTAGAGACCCGCGGACAGGGTCAGATACGCAGTATTTT.